A selection of T cell receptor beta chains follows, all from one sample in a study of identical twins. TCRdb passed the 5' RACE reads through MiXCR, listing each CDR3 protein once. The sample shows some 710,000 distinct CDR3 sequences, roughly 6% of them seen only once. Sequencing used naive T cells sorted from blood. The receptors stem from a man younger than 35 in good health. Both conserved end residues are part of each CDR3. The order of the fields is D gene, J gene, V gene, CDR3 protein. The D gene is left open where the match is weak.

NA	TRBJ2-5	TRBV15	CATSSRGGAETQYF
NA	TRBJ2-1	TRBV25-1	CASRTGTGQFF
TRBD1	TRBJ1-5	TRBV12-3/TRBV12-4	CASSLAGTGPNQPQHF
TRBD2	TRBJ2-1	TRBV6-2/TRBV6-3	CASSYHQRERGEQFF
NA	TRBJ1-3	TRBV4-1	CASSQSPPGSGNTIYF
NA	TRBJ2-2	TRBV10-2	CASRGLDGAMNTGELFF
NA	TRBJ1-1	TRBV24-1	CATSAGAEAFF
TRBD1	TRBJ2-1	TRBV2	CASSGRDRVVNEQFF
TRBD1	TRBJ2-7	TRBV18	CASSRQGNDEQYF
TRBD2	TRBJ2-3	TRBV3-1	CASSHKPGRKSTDTQYF
NA	TRBJ2-5	TRBV7-9	CASSRKTRAETQYF
NA	TRBJ2-5	TRBV24-1	CATRAEHEETQYF
NA	TRBJ2-3	TRBV29-1	CSVTRADTQYF
NA	TRBJ2-7	TRBV20-1	CSARDGAGPGNEQYF
NA	TRBJ1-2	TRBV5-6	CASSPKLAGESGYTF
TRBD2	TRBJ2-7	TRBV19	CASSGLAASYEQYF
NA	TRBJ1-1	TRBV12-3/TRBV12-4	CASSLAPQEAFF
NA	TRBJ2-2	TRBV27	CASSFLDSDTGELFF
NA	TRBJ1-3	TRBV2	CASSEAVSSSGNTIYF
NA	TRBJ2-5	TRBV25-1	CASSVERAQETQYF
TRBD2	TRBJ2-1	TRBV3-1	CASSQDLGLDYNEQFF
NA	TRBJ2-5	TRBV7-9	CASSLARQVPYF
NA	TRBJ2-7	TRBV9	CASSVGDSYEQYF
NA	TRBJ2-5	TRBV2	CASRGGLPETQYF
NA	TRBJ2-2	TRBV7-2	CASSSERIDNTGELFF
NA	TRBJ2-3	TRBV12-3/TRBV12-4	CASSARTARPTDTQYF
NA	TRBJ2-3	TRBV20-1	CSARDFGGGTDTQYF
NA	TRBJ2-1	TRBV20-1	CSASSLVGGRQFF